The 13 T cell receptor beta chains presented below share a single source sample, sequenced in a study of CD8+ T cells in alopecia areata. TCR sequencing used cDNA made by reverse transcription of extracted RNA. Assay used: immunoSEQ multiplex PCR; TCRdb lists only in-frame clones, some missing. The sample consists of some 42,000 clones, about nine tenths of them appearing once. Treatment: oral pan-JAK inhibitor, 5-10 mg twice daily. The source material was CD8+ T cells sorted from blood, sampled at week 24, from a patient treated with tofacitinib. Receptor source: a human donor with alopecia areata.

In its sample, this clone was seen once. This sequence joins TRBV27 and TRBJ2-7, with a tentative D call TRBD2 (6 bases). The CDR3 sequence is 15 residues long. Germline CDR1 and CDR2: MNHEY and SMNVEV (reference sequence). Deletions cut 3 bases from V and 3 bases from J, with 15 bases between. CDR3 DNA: TGTGCCAGCAGTTTTTCGTCCGGAGGGGACTACGAGCAGTACTTC. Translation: CASSFSSGGDYEQYF.

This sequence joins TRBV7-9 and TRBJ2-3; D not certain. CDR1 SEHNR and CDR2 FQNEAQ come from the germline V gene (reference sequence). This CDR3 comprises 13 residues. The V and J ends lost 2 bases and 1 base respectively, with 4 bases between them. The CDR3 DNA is TGTGCCAGCAGCTTACTAGGCACAGATACGCAGTATTTT. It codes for CASSLLGTDTQYF.

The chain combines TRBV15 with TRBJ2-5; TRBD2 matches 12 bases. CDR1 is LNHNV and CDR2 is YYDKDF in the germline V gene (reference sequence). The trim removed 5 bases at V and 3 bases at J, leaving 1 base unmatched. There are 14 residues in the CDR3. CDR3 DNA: TGTGCCACCAGCGGACTAGCGGGGAAAGAGACCCAGTACTTC. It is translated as CATSGLAGKETQYF. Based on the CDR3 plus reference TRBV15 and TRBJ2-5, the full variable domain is DAMVIQNPRYQVTQFGKPVTLSCSQTLNHNVMYWYQQKSSQAPKLLFHYYDKDFNNEADTPDNFQSRRPNTSFCFLDIRSPGLGDTAMYLCATSGLAGKETQYFGPGTRLLVL.

The CDR3 sequence is CASSPPAGDIQYF. The CDR3 region has the DNA TGTGCCAGCAGCCCGCCAGCGGGGGACATTCAGTACTTC. This chain uses TRBV7-9 with TRBJ2-4; 8 nucleotides align to TRBD2. This CDR3 is 13 amino acids long. The J segment lost 8 bases and the V segment lost 5 bases, leaving 5 bases of the junction unmatched. Germline V gene lookup returns CDR1 SEHNR and CDR2 FQNEAQ (reference sequence).

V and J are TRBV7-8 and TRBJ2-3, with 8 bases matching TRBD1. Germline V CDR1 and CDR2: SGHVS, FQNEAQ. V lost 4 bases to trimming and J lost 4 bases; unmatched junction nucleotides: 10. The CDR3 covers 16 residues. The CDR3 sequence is CASSSGQGGVSDTQYF. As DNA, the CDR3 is TGTGCCAGCAGCTCCGGACAGGGTGGGGTGTCAGATACGCAGTATTTT. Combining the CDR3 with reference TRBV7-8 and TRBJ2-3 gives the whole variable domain GAGVSQSPRYKVAKRGQDVALRCDPISGHVSLFWYQQALGQGPEFLTYFQNEAQLDKSGLPSDRFFAERPEGSVSTLKIQRTQQEDSAVYLCASSSGQGGVSDTQYFGPGTRLTVL.

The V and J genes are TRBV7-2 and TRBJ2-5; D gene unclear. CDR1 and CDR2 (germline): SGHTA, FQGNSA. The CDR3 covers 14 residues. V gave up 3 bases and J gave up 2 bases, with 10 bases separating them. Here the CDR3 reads CASSFLQDQETQYF. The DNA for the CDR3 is TGTGCCAGCAGCTTTTTGCAGGATCAAGAGACCCAGTACTTC.

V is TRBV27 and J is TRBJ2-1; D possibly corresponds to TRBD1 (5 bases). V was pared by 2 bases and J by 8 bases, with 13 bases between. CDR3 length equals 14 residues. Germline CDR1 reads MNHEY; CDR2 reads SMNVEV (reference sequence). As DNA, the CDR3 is TGTGCCAGCAGTTTAGGCCCGGTCAGGGATGAGCAGTTCTTC. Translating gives CASSLGPVRDEQFF.

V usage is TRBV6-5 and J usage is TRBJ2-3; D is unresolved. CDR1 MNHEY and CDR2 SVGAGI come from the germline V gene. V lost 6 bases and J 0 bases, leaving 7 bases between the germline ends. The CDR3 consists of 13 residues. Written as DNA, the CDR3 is TGTGCCAGCAGCTACAGAAGCACAGATACGCAGTATTTT. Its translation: CASSYRSTDTQYF.

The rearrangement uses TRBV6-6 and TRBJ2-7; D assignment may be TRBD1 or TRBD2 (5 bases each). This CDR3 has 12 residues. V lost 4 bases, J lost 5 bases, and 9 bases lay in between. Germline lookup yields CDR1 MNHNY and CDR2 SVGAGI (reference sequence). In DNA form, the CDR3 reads TGTGCCAGCAGTTGGGGGACGGACGAGCAGTACTTC. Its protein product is CASSWGTDEQYF.

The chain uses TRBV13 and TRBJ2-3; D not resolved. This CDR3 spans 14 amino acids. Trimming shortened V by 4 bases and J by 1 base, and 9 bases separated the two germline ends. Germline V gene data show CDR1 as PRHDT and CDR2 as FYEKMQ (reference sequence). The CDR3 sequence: CASSSWMGTDTQYF. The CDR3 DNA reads TGTGCCAGCAGCTCCTGGATGGGCACAGATACGCAGTATTTT.

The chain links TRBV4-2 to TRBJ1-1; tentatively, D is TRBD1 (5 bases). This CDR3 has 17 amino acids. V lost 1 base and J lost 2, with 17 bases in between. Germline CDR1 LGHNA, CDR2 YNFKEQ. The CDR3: CASSQVDPGLVNTEAFF. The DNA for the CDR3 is TGTGCCAGCAGCCAAGTGGATCCGGGACTCGTCAACACTGAAGCTTTCTTT.

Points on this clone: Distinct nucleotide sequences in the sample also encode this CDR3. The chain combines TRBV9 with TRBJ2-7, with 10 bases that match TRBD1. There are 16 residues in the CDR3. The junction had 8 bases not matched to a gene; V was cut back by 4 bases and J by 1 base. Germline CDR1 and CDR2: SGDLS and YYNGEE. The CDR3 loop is CASSLRPGQGSYEQYF. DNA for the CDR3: TGTGCCAGCAGCCTAAGGCCGGGACAGGGGTCCTACGAGCAGTACTTC.

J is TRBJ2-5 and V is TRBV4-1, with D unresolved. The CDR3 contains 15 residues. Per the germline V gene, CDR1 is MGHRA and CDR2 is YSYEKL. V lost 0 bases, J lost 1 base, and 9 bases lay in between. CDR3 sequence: CASSQEGRSQETQYF. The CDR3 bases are TGCGCCAGCAGCCAAGAGGGCAGGTCCCAAGAGACCCAGTACTTC.